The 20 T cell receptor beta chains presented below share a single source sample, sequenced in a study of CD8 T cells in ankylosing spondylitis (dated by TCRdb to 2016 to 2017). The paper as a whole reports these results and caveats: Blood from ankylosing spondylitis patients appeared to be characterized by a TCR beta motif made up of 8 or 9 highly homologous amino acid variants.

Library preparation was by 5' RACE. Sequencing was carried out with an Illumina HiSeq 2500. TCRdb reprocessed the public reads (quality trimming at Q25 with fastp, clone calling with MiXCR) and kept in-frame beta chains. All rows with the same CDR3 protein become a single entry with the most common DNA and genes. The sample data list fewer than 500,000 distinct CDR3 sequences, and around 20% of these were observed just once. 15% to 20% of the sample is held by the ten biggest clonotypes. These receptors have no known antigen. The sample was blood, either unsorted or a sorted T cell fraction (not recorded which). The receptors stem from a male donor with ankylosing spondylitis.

CDR3 sequence: CASSPQTLRFTGELFF. For the CDR3, the DNA is TGTGCCAGCAGCCCTCAGACGCTCCGGTTCACCGGGGAGCTGTTTTTT. The V gene is TRBV7-9, the J gene TRBJ2-2, with D unclear. The CDR3 totals 16 residues. Deletions cut 5 bases from V and 4 bases from J, with 17 bases between. Germline loops: CDR1 SEHNR, CDR2 FQNEAQ (reference sequence).

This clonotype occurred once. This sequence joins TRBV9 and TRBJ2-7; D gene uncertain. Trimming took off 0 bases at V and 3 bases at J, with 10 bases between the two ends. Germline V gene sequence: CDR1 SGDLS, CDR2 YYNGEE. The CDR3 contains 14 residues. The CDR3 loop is CASSVENRNYEQYF. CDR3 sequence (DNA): TGTGCCAGCAGCGTAGAGAACAGAAACTACGAGCAGTACTTC.

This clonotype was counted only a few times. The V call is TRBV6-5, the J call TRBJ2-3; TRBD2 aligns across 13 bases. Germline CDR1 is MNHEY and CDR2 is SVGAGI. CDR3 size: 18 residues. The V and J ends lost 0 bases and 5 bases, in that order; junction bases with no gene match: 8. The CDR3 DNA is TGTGCCAGCAGTTACTCCGGACTAGCGGGAGTCTGGGGAGATACGCAGTATTTT. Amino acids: CASSYSGLAGVWGDTQYF.

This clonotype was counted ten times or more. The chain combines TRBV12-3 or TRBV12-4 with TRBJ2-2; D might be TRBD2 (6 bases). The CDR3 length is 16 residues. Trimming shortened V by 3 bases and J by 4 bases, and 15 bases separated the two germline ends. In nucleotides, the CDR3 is TGTGCCAGCAGTTTTGGGCGACAGCGGGCCACCGGGGAGCTGTTTTTT. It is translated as CASSFGRQRATGELFF.

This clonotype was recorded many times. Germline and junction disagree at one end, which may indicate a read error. CDR3 amino acids: CASLPVPASESQYF. In nucleotides, the CDR3 is TGTGCCAGCCTACCTGTTCCGGCTTCCGAGAGCCAGTACTTC. The rearrangement links TRBV2 to TRBJ2-5, with D unresolved. Germline CDR1 reads SNHLY; CDR2 reads FYNNEI. The CDR3 covers 14 residues.

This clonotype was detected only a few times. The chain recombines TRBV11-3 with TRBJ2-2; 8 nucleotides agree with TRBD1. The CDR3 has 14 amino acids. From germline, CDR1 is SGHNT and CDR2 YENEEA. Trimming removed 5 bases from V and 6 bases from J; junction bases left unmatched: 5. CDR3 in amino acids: CASSRDRSSGELFF. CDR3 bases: TGTGCCAGCAGCCGGGACAGGTCGTCCGGGGAGCTGTTTTTT.

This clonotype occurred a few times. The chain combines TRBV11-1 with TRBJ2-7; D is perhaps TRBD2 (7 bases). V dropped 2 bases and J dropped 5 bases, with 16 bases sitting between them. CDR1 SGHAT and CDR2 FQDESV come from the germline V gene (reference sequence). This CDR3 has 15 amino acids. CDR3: CASSLRGGRAHEQYF. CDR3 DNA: TGTGCCAGCAGCTTAAGGGGGGGACGAGCCCACGAGCAGTACTTC. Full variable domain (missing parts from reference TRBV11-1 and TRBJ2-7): EAEVAQSPRYKITEKSQAVAFWCDPISGHATLYWYRQILGQGPELLVQFQDESVVDDSQLPKDRFSAERLKGVDSTLKIQPAELGDSAMYLCASSLRGGRAHEQYFGPGTRLTVT.

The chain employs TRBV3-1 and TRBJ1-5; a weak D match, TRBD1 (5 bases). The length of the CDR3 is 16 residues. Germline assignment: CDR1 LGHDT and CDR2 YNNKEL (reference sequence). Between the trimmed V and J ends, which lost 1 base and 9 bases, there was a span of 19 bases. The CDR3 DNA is TGTGCCAGCAGCCAAGGTAGCGGGGCCCTCAGTTGGCCCCAGCATTTT. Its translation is CASSQGSGALSWPQHF.

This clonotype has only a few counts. The CDR3 sequence: CASSYGTSGTIYEQYF. In nucleotides, the CDR3 is TGTGCCAGCAGTTACGGGACTAGCGGGACTATCTACGAGCAGTACTTC. The V call is TRBV6-2 or TRBV6-3, the J call TRBJ2-7, with TRBD2 matching over 13 bases. The germline gives CDR1 MNHEY, CDR2 SVGEGT. This CDR3 is built from 16 residues. The V segment lost 2 bases and the J segment 3 bases; nucleotides outside the gene matches: 4.

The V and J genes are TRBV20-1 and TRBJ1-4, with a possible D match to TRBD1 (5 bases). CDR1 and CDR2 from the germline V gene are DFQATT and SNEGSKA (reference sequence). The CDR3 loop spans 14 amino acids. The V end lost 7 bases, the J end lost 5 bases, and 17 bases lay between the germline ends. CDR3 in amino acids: CSVANRGMNEKLFF. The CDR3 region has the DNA TGCAGTGTCGCCAATCGGGGGATGAATGAAAAACTGTTTTTT.

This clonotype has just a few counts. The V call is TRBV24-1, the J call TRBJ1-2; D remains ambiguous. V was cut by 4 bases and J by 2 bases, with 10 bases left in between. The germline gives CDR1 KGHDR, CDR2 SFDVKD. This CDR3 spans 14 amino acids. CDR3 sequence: CATSDQTVNYGYTF. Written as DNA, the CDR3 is TGTGCCACCAGTGACCAGACGGTAAACTATGGCTACACCTTC.

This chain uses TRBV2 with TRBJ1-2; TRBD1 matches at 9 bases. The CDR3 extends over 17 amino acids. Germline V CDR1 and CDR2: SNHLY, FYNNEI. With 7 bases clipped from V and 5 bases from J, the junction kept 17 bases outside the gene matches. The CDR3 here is CASTAPRTGVLHYGYTF. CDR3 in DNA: TGTGCCAGCACTGCACCCCGGACAGGGGTTTTACATTATGGCTACACCTTC. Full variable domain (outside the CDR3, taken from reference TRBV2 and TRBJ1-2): EPEVTQTPSHQVTQMGQEVILRCVPISNHLYFYWYRQILGQKVEFLVSFYNNEISEKSEIFDDQFSVERPDGSNFTLKIRSTKLEDSAMYFCASTAPRTGVLHYGYTFGSGTRLTVV.

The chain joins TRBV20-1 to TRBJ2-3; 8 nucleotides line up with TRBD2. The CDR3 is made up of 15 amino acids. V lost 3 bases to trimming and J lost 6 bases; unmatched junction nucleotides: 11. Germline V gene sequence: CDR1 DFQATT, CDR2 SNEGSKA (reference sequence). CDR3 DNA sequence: TGCAGTGCTAGCCGTCCAGCGGGAGCTCTGGATACGCAGTATTTT. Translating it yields CSASRPAGALDTQYF.

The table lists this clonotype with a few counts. CDR3: CASRPGGSRFYEQYF. CDR3 bases: TGTGCCAGCAGACCCGGAGGGAGTCGGTTCTACGAGCAGTACTTC. V and J are TRBV28 and TRBJ2-7; D is possibly TRBD2 (6 bases). This CDR3 is 15 amino acids long. The V end lost 6 bases, the J end lost 3 bases, and 18 bases lay between the germline ends. The V gene's germline CDR1 is MDHEN and CDR2 SYDVKM.

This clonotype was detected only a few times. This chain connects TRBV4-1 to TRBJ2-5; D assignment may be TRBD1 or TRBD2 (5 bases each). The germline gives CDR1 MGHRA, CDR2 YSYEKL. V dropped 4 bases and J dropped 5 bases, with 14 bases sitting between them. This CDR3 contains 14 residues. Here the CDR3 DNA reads TGCGCCAGCAGCCTGCAGGGAGTGAGGGAGACCCAGTACTTC. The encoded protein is CASSLQGVRETQYF.

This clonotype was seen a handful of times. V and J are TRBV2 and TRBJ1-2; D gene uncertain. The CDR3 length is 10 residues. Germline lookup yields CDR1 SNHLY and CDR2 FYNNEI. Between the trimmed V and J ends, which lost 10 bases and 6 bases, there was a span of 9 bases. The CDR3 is CATHKDGYTF. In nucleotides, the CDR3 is TGTGCCACCCACAAAGATGGCTACACCTTC.

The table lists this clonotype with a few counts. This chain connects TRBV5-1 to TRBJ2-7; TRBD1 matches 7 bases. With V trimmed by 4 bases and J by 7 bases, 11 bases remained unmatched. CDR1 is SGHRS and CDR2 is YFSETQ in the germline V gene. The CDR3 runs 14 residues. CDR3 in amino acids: CASSPGQALGEQYF. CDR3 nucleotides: TGCGCCAGCAGCCCCGGACAGGCCCTGGGGGAGCAGTACTTC.

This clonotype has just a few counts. CDR3 loop: CSAQRWGLQETQYF. CDR3 nucleotide sequence: TGCAGCGCCCAACGGTGGGGGCTACAAGAGACCCAGTACTTC. The rearrangement joins TRBV29-1 to TRBJ2-5, with D possibly being TRBD1 (6 bases). V was pared by 7 bases and J by 2 bases, with 17 bases between. The CDR3 loop spans 14 amino acids. The germline V gene encodes CDR1 SQVTM and CDR2 ANQGSEA.

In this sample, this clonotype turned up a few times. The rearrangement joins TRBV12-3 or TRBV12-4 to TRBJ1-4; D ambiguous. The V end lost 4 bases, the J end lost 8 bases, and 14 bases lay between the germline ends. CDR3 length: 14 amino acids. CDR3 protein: CASSSYPYGEKLFF. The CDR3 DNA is TGTGCCAGCAGTTCCTATCCGTATGGGGAAAAACTGTTTTTT.

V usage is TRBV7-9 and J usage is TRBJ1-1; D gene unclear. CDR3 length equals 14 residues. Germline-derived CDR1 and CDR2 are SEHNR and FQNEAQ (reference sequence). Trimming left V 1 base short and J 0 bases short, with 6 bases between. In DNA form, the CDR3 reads TGTGCCAGCAGCTTAGATGAAGTGAACACTGAAGCTTTCTTT. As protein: CASSLDEVNTEAFF.